A single sample gave rise to the 5 T cell receptor beta chains below, sequenced in a study of T-cell memory formation after mild COVID-19. TCRdb reanalysed the 5' RACE reads using MiXCR and keeps one entry per CDR3 protein. The sample lists about 200,000 distinct CDR3 sequences, around 9.1% seen once, with roughly 3.5% in the top ten. Input material: PBMCs or a T cell subset sorted from them (not recorded which). Receptors were obtained from a man aged 18 to 30 who had mild COVID-19 (a few samples of this study predate the infection). Cell type and time point are not known.

This clonotype has only a few counts. Here the CDR3 reads CSPEWEGTETQYF. CDR3 nucleotides: TGCAGTCCCGAGTGGGAGGGAACAGAGACCCAGTACTTC. The rearrangement links TRBV20-1 to TRBJ2-5; 7 nucleotides match TRBD2. The CDR3 has 13 amino acids. V shed 8 bases and J 4 bases; nucleotides not matched to a gene: 10. The germline V gene encodes CDR1 DFQATT and CDR2 SNEGSKA (reference sequence).

The chain is built from TRBV6-2 or TRBV6-3 and TRBJ2-7; 7 bases fit TRBD2. The CDR3 is 14 residues long. Germline CDR1 reads MNHEY; CDR2 reads SVGEGT. J lost 6 bases, V lost 4 bases, and 9 bases had no gene match. The CDR3 DNA reads as TGTGCCAGCAGTTCCCCGGGAGGATGGGGCGAGCAGTACGTC. Translated: CASSSPGGWGEQYV.

The chain employs TRBV20-1 and TRBJ2-2, with a tentative D call TRBD1 (6 bases). Trimming cost V 0 bases and J 4 bases, with 18 bases left between them. Germline lookup yields CDR1 DFQATT and CDR2 SNEGSKA (reference sequence). The length of the CDR3 is 17 residues. CDR3 loop: CSARDPRQGRVTGELFF. DNA for the CDR3: TGCAGTGCTAGAGATCCCCGGCAGGGGAGAGTCACCGGGGAGCTGTTTTTT.

This clonotype showed up just a few times. The V and J genes are TRBV20-1 and TRBJ2-7; TRBD2 matches at 10 bases. Trimming cost V 0 bases and J 2 bases; bases outside gene matches: 7. The CDR3 is 16 amino acids. Germline CDR1 DFQATT, CDR2 SNEGSKA (reference sequence). The CDR3 sequence: CSARDPLAGATYEQYV. The CDR3 DNA sequence: TGCAGTGCTAGAGACCCCCTAGCGGGAGCGACCTACGAGCAGTACGTC.

V usage is TRBV20-1 and J usage is TRBJ1-1, with 8 bases aligning to TRBD1. The CDR3 contains 16 residues. Unmatched junction bases numbered 14, after V lost 0 bases and J lost 8 bases. CDR1 and CDR2 (germline): DFQATT, SNEGSKA (reference sequence). The CDR3 DNA reads as TGCAGTGCTAGAGATACTTTCAGGGGGCGGATATCCGAAGCTTTCTTT. Translated, it gives CSARDTFRGRISEAFF.